The T cell receptor (beta chain) under discussion was sequenced for a study of T cell responses to AZD1222 COVID-19 vaccine. At the level of the study: Second doses at about 4 or about 12 weeks were pooled.

Remarks on this clone: No antigen is known for it.

Regarding the study as a whole: There were mostly white British donors and more females than males, and clonal diversity was possibly underestimated. Nearly half of spike-specific TCRs reportedly go after variant regions that carry no mutations. The span of vaccine-associated CD4 TCRs extended across spike, with dominance at 160-218 and 743-854.

This table comes from immunoSEQ multiplex PCR, and its TCRdb copy is limited to in-frame clones, with some not included. The sample carries about 120,000 clones, roughly 90% recorded once. V dropped 1 base and J dropped 1 base, with 14 bases sitting between them. CDR3 length: 18 amino acids. From germline, CDR1 is MNHEY and CDR2 SMNVEV (reference sequence). The V call is TRBV27, the J call TRBJ2-6; D might be TRBD1 (6 bases). The input for sequencing was peripheral blood, taken on day 0 of AZD1222 vaccination. This TCR derives from an adult in good health. This CDR3 is CASSLLAGTSSGANVLTF. CDR3 DNA sequence: TGTGCCAGCAGTTTATTGGCAGGGACATCTTCTGGGGCCAACGTCCTGACTTTC.